Each of the 29 T cell receptor beta chains below was sequenced from the same sample in a study of cytomegalovirus exposure and HLA in healthy donors. PCR involved 60 Vbeta and 13 Jbeta primers. Repertoires were generated with immunoSEQ multiplex PCR, while TCRdb's copy carries only in-frame clones and drops some. This table has 130,000 to 150,000 clones, over 70% appearing once. Sequenced sample: PBMCs. Receptors were obtained from a male donor in good health and CMV-seronegative.

The chain combines TRBV10-1 with TRBJ2-1; no clear D. CDR3 size: 19 residues. Germline loops: CDR1 WNHNN, CDR2 SYGVQD (reference sequence). With 7 bases removed from V and 9 bases from J, the gap between germline ends came to 34 bases. The CDR3 loop is CASTPSKSLESPTQTEQFF. The CDR3 DNA sequence: TGCGCCAGCACTCCCTCTAAGAGCTTAGAATCCCCCACCCAAACTGAGCAGTTCTTC.

This CDR3 reads CASSYLVGNTGELFF. CDR3 coding DNA: TGTGCCAGCAGTTACTTGGTCGGGAACACCGGGGAGCTGTTTTTT. The chain uses TRBV6-5 and TRBJ2-2; no definite D call. The V end lost 1 base, the J end lost 1 base, and 7 bases lay between the germline ends. Germline V gene data show CDR1 as MNHEY and CDR2 as SVGAGI. The CDR3 has 15 residues.

Here the CDR3 reads CASSTDGTDSPLHF. The DNA of the CDR3 is TGTGCCAGTAGTACAGACGGAACAGATTCACCCCTCCACTTT. The chain carries TRBV19 and TRBJ1-6; D unresolved. This CDR3 region has 14 residues. Trimming removed 4 bases from V and 8 bases from J, with 12 bases in between. The germline gives CDR1 LNHDA, CDR2 SQIVND (reference sequence).

The V call is TRBV6-6, the J call TRBJ2-1; 8 bases align to TRBD2. J lost 8 bases, V lost 11 bases, and 14 bases had no gene match. The CDR3 is made up of 14 amino acids. Germline loops: CDR1 MNHNY, CDR2 SVGAGI (reference sequence). CDR3 amino acids: CACQLAAPRDEQFF. The CDR3 region has the DNA TGTGCCTGCCAACTAGCGGCTCCTAGGGATGAGCAGTTCTTC.

This chain connects TRBV2 to TRBJ2-5; TRBD1 aligns across 9 bases. The DNA matches TRBJ2-7 better at its end, which makes the J call doubtful. From germline, CDR1 is SNHLY and CDR2 FYNNEI. The CDR3 contains 12 residues. The CDR3 is CASKDRGYEQYF. CDR3 nucleotide sequence: TGTGCCAGCAAGGACAGGGGCTACGAGCAGTACTTC.

The V and J genes are TRBV7-6 and TRBJ2-5; 8 bases line up with TRBD2. Germline V lookup: CDR1 SGHVS, CDR2 FNYEAQ. The CDR3 totals 16 residues. V dropped 5 bases and J dropped 2; count of bases not matched to a gene: 10. This chain's CDR3 is CASSPGLALGQETQYF. CDR3 nucleotide sequence: TGTGCCAGCAGCCCAGGACTAGCATTAGGGCAAGAGACCCAGTACTTC.

The DNA of the CDR3 is TGTGCCAGCCACGGGGGATGGGAGCAGTTCTTC. The encoded protein is CASHGGWEQFF. This chain joins TRBV28 and TRBJ2-1, with D perhaps matching TRBD2 (6 bases). The length of the CDR3 is 11 residues. With 8 bases removed from V and 10 bases from J, the gap between germline ends came to 12 bases. Per the germline V gene, CDR1 is MDHEN and CDR2 is SYDVKM.

The J gene is TRBJ2-3, the V gene TRBV13, with TRBD1 as a possible D gene (6 bases). The CDR3 contains 18 residues. V was trimmed by 5 bases and J by 0 bases, leaving 21 bases between them. In germline, CDR1 is PRHDT, CDR2 FYEKMQ (reference sequence). This CDR3 is CASSKKRTTGRSTDTQYF. The CDR3 DNA reads TGTGCCAGCAGCAAAAAACGGACCACAGGGCGAAGCACAGATACGCAGTATTTT.

This clone came up once. This chain links TRBV7-2 with TRBJ2-2, with D perhaps TRBD1 (6 bases). CDR1 and CDR2 from the germline V gene are SGHTA and FQGNSA. This CDR3 region has 13 residues. The V gene lost 5 bases and the J gene lost 7 bases, with 11 bases spanning the gap. DNA for the CDR3: TGTGCCAGCAGCCTAGTGGACAGCGGGGAGCTGTTTTTT. This translates into CASSLVDSGELFF.

As regards this clone: The junction and the germline gene differ at one end; a read error may be behind it. The chain has TRBV5-1 and TRBJ2-6; 8 bases are shared with TRBD1. The CDR3 has 15 residues. CDR1 is SGHRS, CDR2 YFSETQ, per germline. CDR3 DNA: TGCGCCAGCAGCGCAGGGGGCTCTGGGGCCAACGGCCTGACTTTC. Amino acids: CASSAGGSGANGLTF.

Only a few counts were recorded for this clone. This rearrangement joins TRBV5-4 to TRBJ2-7; 9 bases line up with TRBD1. The CDR3 loop spans 15 amino acids. V shed 3 bases and J 5 bases; nucleotides not matched to a gene: 9. Germline V lookup: CDR1 SGHNT, CDR2 YYREEE (reference sequence). The CDR3 spells CASSYQGQGLDEQYF. CDR3 sequence (DNA): TGTGCCAGCAGCTACCAGGGACAGGGATTGGACGAGCAGTACTTC. Together with reference TRBV5-4 and TRBJ2-7, the CDR3 gives the full variable domain: ETGVTQSPTHLIKTRGQQVTLRCSSQSGHNTVSWYQQALGQGPQFIFQYYREEENGRGNFPPRFSGLQFPNYSSELNVNALELDDSALYLCASSYQGQGLDEQYFGPGTRLTVT.

The chain employs TRBV7-9 and TRBJ2-2, with D tentatively TRBD1 (6 bases). CDR3 length equals 15 residues. The V and J ends lost 2 bases and 0 bases respectively, with 7 bases between them. The germline V gene encodes CDR1 SEHNR and CDR2 FQNEAQ (reference sequence). In DNA form, the CDR3 reads TGTGCCAGCAGCTTAACAGGGACGAACACCGGGGAGCTGTTTTTT. Amino acids: CASSLTGTNTGELFF.

The chain recombines TRBV7-2 with TRBJ2-5, with a tentative D call TRBD2 (6 bases). The CDR3 consists of 13 residues. V was trimmed by 5 bases and J by 4 bases, leaving 11 bases between them. Germline V gene sequence: CDR1 SGHTA, CDR2 FQGNSA. CDR3 coding DNA: TGTGCCAGCAGCCCCGGGACTGGAGAGACCCAGTACTTC. It yields the protein CASSPGTGETQYF.

The V call is TRBV2, the J call TRBJ1-1, with D possibly TRBD1 on 6 matching bases. The CDR3 sequence is 16 residues long. The germline V and J ends were trimmed by 6 bases and 0 bases, with 17 bases remaining between them. The V gene's germline CDR1 is SNHLY and CDR2 FYNNEI. This CDR3 is CASRSPGTFMNTEAFF. The DNA of the CDR3 is TGTGCCAGCAGGAGTCCCGGGACATTTATGAACACTGAAGCTTTCTTT.

V and J are TRBV2 and TRBJ1-2; D call uncertain. Germline V gene sequence: CDR1 SNHLY, CDR2 FYNNEI. Trimming shortened V by 6 bases and J by 5 bases, and 10 bases separated the two germline ends. The CDR3 is 12 residues long. The CDR3 DNA follows: TGTGCCAGCAGGGAGGGAGGGTATGGCTACACCTTC. It encodes CASREGGYGYTF.

This clone was seen more than once but under ten times. The J gene is TRBJ2-3, the V gene TRBV19, with 7 bases aligning to TRBD2. The V and J ends lost 3 bases and 4 bases, in that order; junction bases with no gene match: 4. Germline CDR1 LNHDA, CDR2 SQIVND (reference sequence). This CDR3 spans 14 amino acids. The chain's CDR3 is CASSITGGADTQYF. The CDR3 coding sequence is TGTGCCAGTAGTATTACGGGGGGTGCAGATACGCAGTATTTT.

In this sample, this clone turned up once. The gene calls are TRBV29-1 and TRBJ2-5; TRBD1 might be the D (8 bases). The CDR3 is made up of 12 amino acids. Trimming removed 7 bases from V and 5 bases from J, with 14 bases in between. From germline, CDR1 is SQVTM and CDR2 ANQGSEA. The CDR3 sequence is CSANRGGETQYF. CDR3 coding DNA: TGCAGCGCTAACAGGGGGGGGGAGACCCAGTACTTC.

The J gene is TRBJ2-7, the V gene TRBV27, with D tentatively TRBD1 (5 bases). Germline V gene lookup returns CDR1 MNHEY and CDR2 SMNVEV (reference sequence). The CDR3 loop spans 12 amino acids. The V gene lost 5 bases and the J gene lost 6 bases, with 11 bases spanning the gap. CDR3 protein: CASSQGIAEQYF. Here the CDR3 DNA reads TGTGCCAGCAGTCAGGGCATTGCCGAGCAGTACTTC.

The chain combines TRBV5-6 with TRBJ1-5, with D perhaps TRBD1 (5 bases). The V gene lost 3 bases and the J gene lost 1 base, with 11 bases spanning the gap. The CDR3 contains 15 residues. Germline-derived CDR1 and CDR2 are SGHDT and YYEEEE. CDR3 loop: CASSWGGSSNQPQHF. The CDR3 nucleotides read TGTGCCAGCAGCTGGGGGGGGTCAAGCAATCAGCCCCAGCATTTT.

The chain has TRBV7-9 and TRBJ2-3; the D gene is possibly TRBD2 (6 bases). This CDR3 comprises 14 residues. V was shortened by 6 bases and J by 5 bases, with 15 bases between the two germline ends. Germline CDR1 is SEHNR and CDR2 is FQNEAQ (reference sequence). The CDR3 spells CASRGGTAQDTQYF. The CDR3 DNA reads as TGTGCCAGCAGAGGAGGGACGGCCCAAGATACGCAGTATTTT.

The chain has TRBV7-2 and TRBJ2-7, with TRBD1 matching 9 bases. The CDR3 sequence is 14 residues long. V shed 4 bases and J 2 bases; nucleotides not matched to a gene: 3. Germline-derived CDR1 and CDR2 are SGHTA and FQGNSA. Here the CDR3 DNA reads TGTGCCAGCAGCTCCAGGACAGGGGCCTACGAGCAGTACTTC. Residues: CASSSRTGAYEQYF. The full variable domain, with the rest looked up from reference TRBV7-2 and TRBJ2-7, is GAGVSQSPSNKVTEKGKDVELRCDPISGHTALYWYRQSLGQGLEFLIYFQGNSAPDKSGLPSDRFSAERTGGSVSTLTIQRTQQEDSAVYLCASSSRTGAYEQYFGPGTRLTVT.

V usage is TRBV7-9 and J usage is TRBJ2-1; 8 nucleotides align to TRBD2. This CDR3 region has 14 residues. Germline-derived CDR1 and CDR2 are SEHNR and FQNEAQ (reference sequence). Trimming removed 11 bases from V and 6 bases from J; junction bases left unmatched: 12. CDR3 sequence (DNA): TGTGCCTCGGTCGGGGGGGCCGGGCGCAATGAGCAGTTCTTC. It encodes CASVGGAGRNEQFF.

CDR3 in amino acids: CASSPQETQYF. The CDR3, as DNA: TGTGCCAGCAGTCCTCAAGAGACCCAGTACTTC. This chain connects TRBV2 to TRBJ2-5; D is unresolved. The V end was cut by 5 bases, the J end by 2 bases, with 3 bases between. Germline assignment: CDR1 SNHLY and CDR2 FYNNEI. The CDR3 is 11 residues long.

This rearrangement joins TRBV5-1 to TRBJ2-1; 11 bases agree with TRBD2. In germline, CDR1 is SGHRS, CDR2 YFSETQ. V lost 4 bases, J lost 2 bases, and 5 bases stayed unmatched. The CDR3 covers 16 residues. Written as DNA, the CDR3 is TGCGCCAGCAGCGGCAAACTAGCGGGGGCCTACAATGAGCAGTTCTTC. This translates into CASSGKLAGAYNEQFF.

The V and J genes are TRBV15 and TRBJ1-6; D perhaps matches TRBD1 (6 bases). Trimming cost V 9 bases and J 3 bases, with 9 bases left between them. Germline loops: CDR1 LNHNV, CDR2 YYDKDF (reference sequence). The CDR3 runs 13 residues. The CDR3 coding sequence is TGTGCCACTAGGGACATCTATAATTCACCCCTCCACTTT. Translation gives CATRDIYNSPLHF.

The rearrangement joins TRBV9 to TRBJ1-4, with D maybe TRBD1 (6 bases). The V end was cut by 4 bases, the J end by 0 bases, with 16 bases between. Germline-derived CDR1 and CDR2 are SGDLS and YYNGEE. The CDR3 extends over 17 amino acids. CDR3 amino acids: CASSPWGGATTNEKLFF. The CDR3 DNA is TGTGCCAGCAGCCCGTGGGGGGGCGCCACAACTAATGAAAAACTGTTTTTT.

In its sample, this clone was seen once. The chain couples TRBV5-1 to TRBJ1-2; 9 bases line up with TRBD1. Germline V gives CDR1 SGHRS, CDR2 YFSETQ. J lost 2 bases, V lost 2 bases, and 1 base had no gene match. This CDR3 has 14 residues. This chain's CDR3 is CASSFDRGNYGYTF. The CDR3 coding sequence is TGCGCCAGCAGCTTTGACAGGGGGAACTATGGCTACACCTTC.

The rearrangement uses TRBV18 and TRBJ1-1; D uncertain. This CDR3 spans 13 amino acids. Germline loops: CDR1 KGHSH, CDR2 LQKENI. With 3 bases removed from V and 11 bases from J, the gap between germline ends came to 16 bases. CDR3 nucleotide sequence: TGTGCCAGCTCACCGTCGGGAGAGTCCAAGGCTTTCTTT. Protein product: CASSPSGESKAFF.

This chain connects TRBV7-6 to TRBJ1-6, with D possibly matching TRBD1 (5 bases). From germline, CDR1 is SGHVS and CDR2 FNYEAQ. Trimming stripped 1 base from V and 7 bases from J, with 11 bases between. This CDR3 region has 15 residues. DNA of the CDR3: TGTGCCAGCAGCTTAGGAAGGGCAGGGAATTCACCCCTCCACTTT. It codes for CASSLGRAGNSPLHF.